This T cell receptor (beta chain) was profiled in a study of shared clonotypes between healthy human individuals. Findings and caveats of the study: In this cohort, only blood was sampled, and tissue repertoires likely differ. Sequencing depth was a factor that was expected to affect clonotype sharing among donors.

Across several immunoSEQ plates, the genomic DNA of each subset was split evenly. Profiling relied on immunoSEQ multiplex PCR, and the TCRdb table lists in-frame clones only, not all of them. The sample lists 800,000 to 950,000 clones, around 96% occurring once. The germline CDR1 and CDR2 sequences are SEHNR and FQNEAQ (reference sequence). The CDR3 has 13 residues. Trimming cost V 3 bases and J 6 bases, with 9 bases left between them. Points on this clone: As yet, its antigen is unknown. The same CDR3 arises from other DNA sequences in this sample as well.

The naive CD8 population came from CD45RO-negative cells selected for CCR7, without terminally differentiated effector memory CD45RA+ cells. The donor population consisted of healthy HIV-negative adults with no recent acute infections or vaccinations. The specimen was naive CD8+ T cells sorted from blood. This TCR was sampled from a man aged 25-45 years in good health. The V and J genes are TRBV7-9 and TRBJ2-1; maybe TRBD1 (6 bases). The CDR3 DNA reads TGTGCCAGCAGCTTGGAAGGGGGCAATGAGCAGTTCTTC. It specifies CASSLEGGNEQFF.